This T cell receptor (beta chain) was documented in a study of blood T cell repertoires in COVID-19. Across the whole study: Material from acute and convalescent COVID-19 was sourced from the United States, Italy and Spain. From T cells, B-cell-depleted T cells, or PBMCs came the material, which was cDNA or gDNA.

Assay: immunoSEQ multiplex PCR; the TCRdb copy retains only in-frame clones and omits some. This table has fewer than 300,000 clones, roughly 80% appearing once. Per germline, CDR1 SGHRS and CDR2 YFSETQ. V lost 5 bases, J lost 2 bases, and 11 bases lay in between. This CDR3 has 13 amino acids. Participants' own reports of clinical history determined their cohort assignment. The V and J genes are TRBV5-1 and TRBJ2-7, with D perhaps TRBD2 (6 bases). The sequencing input was PBMCs or T cells enriched from blood (not recorded which). The TCR comes from a man aged 35-49 years who had been exposed to COVID-19. CDR3 in amino acids: CASRHGSAYEQYF. The CDR3 DNA follows: TGCGCCAGCAGGCACGGGAGTGCCTACGAGCAGTACTTC.